This T cell receptor beta chain stems from a study of blood T cell dynamics during melanoma immunotherapy. Data came from immunoSEQ multiplex PCR; TCRdb stores just in-frame clones and leaves some out. In the table there are 15,000 to 20,000 clones, about 95% of which are singletons. As to time point: week 3, after first cycle of checkpoint inhibitor. Apart from a couple of fast progressors, RECIST 1.1 response was judged 12 weeks post-infusion. Prior systemic cancer therapy, immunosuppressant use and other active malignancies excluded patients. This clone was seen just once. The ends lost 1 base at V and 1 base at J; junction bases unmatched: 8. CDR1 is MNHNS, CDR2 SASEGT, per germline. This CDR3 is built from 17 residues.

This clonotype was sampled from a human donor with melanoma. The chain couples TRBV6-1 to TRBJ2-3; 7 bases are a match to TRBD1. The specimen comprised effector memory CD8+ T cells from blood, sampled from a patient treated with checkpoint blockade. CDR3 nucleotide sequence: TGTGCCAGCAGTGAAGAGACAGGGCAGTCTGGCACAGATACGCAGTATTTT. The encoded protein is CASSEETGQSGTDTQYF.